Below, one T cell receptor (beta chain) is given with its context. Its target is unknown. Within the ViraFEST assay, antigen-specific CD4+ T cells underwent expansion with viral peptide pools prior to sequencing. A roughly 10-day culture period preceded the isolation of CD4+ T cells. As their vaccination, participants received two doses of either BNT162b2 or mRNA-1273. Fresh IL-2-containing medium replaced half the medium on days 3 and 7. Libraries were prepared by immunoSEQ multiplex PCR; TCRdb keeps only in-frame clonotypes and omits some of them. Of tens of thousands of clones listed, roughly 73% are singletons. The sample is drawn from a study of vaccination effects on CD4 cells after COVID-19. Findings and limits, study-wide: Few convalescent patients and no early post-infection timepoints were included in the study. Researchers report that only 1 of 255 vaccine-induced clones in healthy vaccinees cross-reacted with common cold coronaviruses.

V was pared by 6 bases and J by 5 bases, with 9 bases of the junction left unmatched. The CDR3 covers 15 residues. Looked up from germline, CDR1 is MNHEY and CDR2 is SVGAGI. Sequenced material: CD4+ T cells from PBMCs cultured with HCoV-NL63 spike peptides, taken after COVID-19 vaccination. This sequence was found in a human donor who received a COVID-19 vaccine. V is TRBV6-5 and J is TRBJ1-4, with 7 nucleotides matching TRBD1. The CDR3 region is CASSKTGDSNEKLFF. The CDR3 bases are TGTGCCAGCAGCAAAACAGGGGACTCAAATGAAAAACTGTTTTTT.